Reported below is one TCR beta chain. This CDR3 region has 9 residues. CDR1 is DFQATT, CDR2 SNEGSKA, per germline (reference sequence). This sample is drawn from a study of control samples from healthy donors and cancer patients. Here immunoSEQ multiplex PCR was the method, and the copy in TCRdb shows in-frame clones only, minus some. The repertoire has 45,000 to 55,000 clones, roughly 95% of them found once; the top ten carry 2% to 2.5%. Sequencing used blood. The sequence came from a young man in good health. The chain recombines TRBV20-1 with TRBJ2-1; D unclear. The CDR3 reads CSTFNEQFF. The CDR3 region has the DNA TGCAGCACCTTCAATGAGCAGTTCTTC.